This TCR beta chain was profiled in a study of T cells in Graves' hyperthyroidism and ophthalmopathy. Study in general: Peripheral blood was acquired at first diagnosis, ahead of any therapy whatsoever.

Amplified TCR beta CDR3 regions came from RNA transcripts. TCR CDR3 underwent first-round RT-PCR with the HTBI primer set. MiXCR, run by TCRdb on the multiplex PCR reads, gives a single entry per CDR3 protein. The sample carries fewer than 750,000 distinct CDR3 sequences, around 15% recorded once. Active moderate-to-severe ophthalmopathy, Clinical Activity Score at least 3, NOSPECS at least 4, under 3 months' duration. Reasons for excluding patients were uncontrolled infection, other autoimmune disease, pregnancy or lactation. V was pared by 6 bases and J by 2 bases, with 11 bases of the junction left unmatched. The CDR3 length is 18 residues. CDR1 and CDR2 (germline): ENHRY, SYGVKD. Whole-study results and caveats: Most expanded thyroid clonotypes above 0.001 also appeared in blood.

As concerns this clonotype: The antigen is not known.

This chain joins TRBV10-3 and TRBJ2-6, with 9 bases lining up with TRBD1. This TCR came from a woman aged 45 to 65 with Graves' ophthalmopathy. The source material was blood. Written as DNA, the CDR3 is TGTGCCATCAGCGAACAGGGGGCGAGGTGGGCTGGGGCCAACGTCCTGACTTTC. It is translated as CAISEQGARWAGANVLTF.